This T cell receptor (beta chain) was documented in a study of cytomegalovirus exposure and HLA in healthy donors. Study background: Around 78 million unique TCRs, all from HLA-typed donors, were included in an early release of the data.

V lost 4 bases to trimming and J lost 4 bases; unmatched junction nucleotides: 8. The V gene's germline CDR1 is SEHNR and CDR2 FQNEAQ (reference sequence). CDR3 length: 16 residues. Study-wide findings and caveats: Sequencing probably produced one cluster of sequence variants that were highly shared. V- and J-gene trimming of TCR beta was linked (in a later analysis) to a missense DCLRE1C variant. A few V segments could not be told apart, such as TRBV6-2 and TRBV6-3, and were left out.

This clone was found once. Its antigen is not known. The PCR made use of 60 Vbeta and 13 Jbeta primers. Using immunoSEQ multiplex PCR, the repertoire was profiled, and TCRdb retains in-frame clones only, with some absent. This repertoire shows about 150,000 clones, 65% to 85% found once; its top ten account for around 5.6%. The TCR originated in a woman aged 40 to 50 in good health and CMV-seropositive. V gene TRBV7-9 combines with J gene TRBJ2-3; 10 positions match TRBD2. The sample was PBMCs. CDR3 nucleotide sequence: TGTGCCAGCAGCTCAGAGGCTAGCGGGGGATCAGATACGCAGTATTTT. Translating it yields CASSSEASGGSDTQYF. Full variable domain (missing parts from reference TRBV7-9 and TRBJ2-3): DTGVSQNPRHKITKRGQNVTFRCDPISEHNRLYWYRQTLGQGPEFLTYFQNEAQLEKSRLLSDRFSAERPKGSFSTLEIQRTEQGDSAMYLCASSSEASGGSDTQYFGPGTRLTVL.